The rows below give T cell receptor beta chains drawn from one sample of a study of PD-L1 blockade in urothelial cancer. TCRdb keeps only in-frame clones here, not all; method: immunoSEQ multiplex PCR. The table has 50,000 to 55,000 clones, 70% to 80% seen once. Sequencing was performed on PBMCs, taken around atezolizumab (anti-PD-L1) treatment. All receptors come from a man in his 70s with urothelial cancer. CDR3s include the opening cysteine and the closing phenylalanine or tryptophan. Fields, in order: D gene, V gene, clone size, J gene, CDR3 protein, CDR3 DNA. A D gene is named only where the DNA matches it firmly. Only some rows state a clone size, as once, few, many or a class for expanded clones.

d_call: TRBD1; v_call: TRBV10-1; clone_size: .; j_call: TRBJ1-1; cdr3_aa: CASRPQRDRVNTEAFF; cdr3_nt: TGCGCCAGCAGGCCGCAGAGGGACAGGGTGAACACTGAAGCTTTCTTT
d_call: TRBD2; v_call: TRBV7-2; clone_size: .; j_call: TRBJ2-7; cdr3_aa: CASSPRLAGGSTSSGEQYF; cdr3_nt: TGTGCCAGCAGCCCTAGACTAGCGGGGGGCTCGACATCAAGCGGGGAGCAGTACTTC
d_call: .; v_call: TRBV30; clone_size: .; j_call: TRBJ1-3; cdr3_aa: CAWTVSGNTIYF; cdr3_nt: TGTGCCTGGACGGTGTCTGGAAACACCATATATTTT
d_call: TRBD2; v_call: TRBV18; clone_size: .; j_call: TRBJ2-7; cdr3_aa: CASSPGTSGILNEQYF; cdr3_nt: TGTGCCAGCTCACCTGGGACTAGCGGGATATTAAACGAGCAGTACTTC
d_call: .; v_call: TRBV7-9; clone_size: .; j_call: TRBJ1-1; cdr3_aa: CASSLGEGTEAFF; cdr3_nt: TGTGCCAGCAGCTTGGGGGAGGGGACTGAAGCTTTCTTT
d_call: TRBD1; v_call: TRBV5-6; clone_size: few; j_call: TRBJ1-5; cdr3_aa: CASSIWTGGLANQPQHF; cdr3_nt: TGTGCCAGCAGCATCTGGACAGGGGGTCTCGCCAATCAGCCCCAGCATTTT
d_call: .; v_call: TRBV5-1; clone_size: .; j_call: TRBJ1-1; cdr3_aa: CASSPITGRRTEAFF; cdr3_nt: TGCGCCAGCAGCCCTATAACAGGGCGGCGCACTGAAGCTTTCTTT
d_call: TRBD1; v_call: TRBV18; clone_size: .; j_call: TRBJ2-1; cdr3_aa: CASSIPRGPRNEQFF; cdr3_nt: TGTGCCAGCTCAATTCCCAGGGGGCCGAGAAATGAGCAGTTCTTC
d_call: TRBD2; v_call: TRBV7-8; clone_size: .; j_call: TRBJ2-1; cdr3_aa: CASSLLAGVGEQFF; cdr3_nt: TGTGCCAGCAGCCTTCTAGCGGGAGTAGGGGAGCAGTTCTTC
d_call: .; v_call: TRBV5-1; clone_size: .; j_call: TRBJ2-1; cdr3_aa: CASSQDSAGNEQFF; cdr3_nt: TGCGCCAGCAGCCAGGACTCGGCGGGTAATGAGCAGTTCTTC
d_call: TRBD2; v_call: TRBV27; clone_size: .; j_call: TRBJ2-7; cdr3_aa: CASRASGRNEQYF; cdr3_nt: TGTGCCAGCAGGGCTAGCGGGAGAAATGAGCAGTACTTC
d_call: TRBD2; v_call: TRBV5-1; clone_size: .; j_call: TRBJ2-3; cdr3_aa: CASRGLAGSDTQYF; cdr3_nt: TGCGCCAGCCGAGGACTAGCGGGATCAGATACGCAGTATTTT
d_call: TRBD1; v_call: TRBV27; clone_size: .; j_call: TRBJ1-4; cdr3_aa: CASRGTGINEKLFF; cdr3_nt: TGTGCCAGCAGAGGGACAGGCATTAATGAAAAACTGTTTTTT
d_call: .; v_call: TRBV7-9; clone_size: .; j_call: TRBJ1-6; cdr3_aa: CASSFGDSPLHF; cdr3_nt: TGTGCCAGCAGCTTCGGAGATTCACCCCTCCACTTT
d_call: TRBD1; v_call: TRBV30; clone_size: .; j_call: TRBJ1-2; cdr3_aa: CAWSVDRGLRGYTF; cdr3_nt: TGTGCCTGGAGTGTCGACAGGGGCTTAAGGGGCTACACCTTC
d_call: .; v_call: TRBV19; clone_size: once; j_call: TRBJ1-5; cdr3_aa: CASQSPDTRNQPQHF; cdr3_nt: TGTGCCAGTCAATCTCCTGACACGCGCAATCAGCCCCAGCATTTT
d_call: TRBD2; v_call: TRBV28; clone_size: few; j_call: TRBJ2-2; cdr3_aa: CASSPNPGLAGGPGGELFF; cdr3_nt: TGTGCCAGCAGCCCCAACCCGGGACTAGCGGGAGGGCCCGGCGGGGAGCTGTTTTTT
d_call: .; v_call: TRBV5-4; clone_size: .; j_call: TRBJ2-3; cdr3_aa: CASSLDIPDTQYF; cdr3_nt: TGTGCCAGCAGCTTGGACATCCCAGATACGCAGTATTTT
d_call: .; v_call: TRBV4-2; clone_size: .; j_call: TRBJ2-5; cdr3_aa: CASSQQGFQETQYF; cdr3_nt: TGTGCCAGCAGCCAACAGGGTTTTCAAGAGACCCAGTACTTC
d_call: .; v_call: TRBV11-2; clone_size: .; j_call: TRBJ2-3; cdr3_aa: CASRTIFGGARQKDTQYF; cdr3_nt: TGTGCCAGCAGAACTATCTTTGGGGGGGCGAGGCAGAAGGATACGCAGTATTTT
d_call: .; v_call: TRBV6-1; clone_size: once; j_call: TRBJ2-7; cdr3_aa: CASSYQGKEYF; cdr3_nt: TGTGCCAGCAGTTACCAGGGAAAGGAGTACTTC
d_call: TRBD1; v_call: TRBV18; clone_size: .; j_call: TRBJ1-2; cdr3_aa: CASSPNRGSGYTF; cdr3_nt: TGTGCCAGCTCACCGAACAGGGGGTCTGGCTACACCTTC
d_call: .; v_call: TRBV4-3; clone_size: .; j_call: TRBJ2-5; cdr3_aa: CASSQEYGYQETQYF; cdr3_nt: TGCGCCAGCAGCCAAGAATATGGCTACCAAGAGACCCAGTACTTC
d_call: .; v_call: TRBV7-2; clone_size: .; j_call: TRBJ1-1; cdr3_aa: CASSPRGNTEAFF; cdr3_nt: TGTGCCAGCAGCCCCCGAGGGAACACTGAAGCTTTCTTT
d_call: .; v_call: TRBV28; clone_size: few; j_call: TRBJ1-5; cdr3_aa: CASRPLEGNQPQHF; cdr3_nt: TGTGCCAGCAGGCCACTGGAGGGCAATCAGCCCCAGCATTTT
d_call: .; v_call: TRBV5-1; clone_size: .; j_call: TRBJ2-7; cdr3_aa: CASSLAESYEQYF; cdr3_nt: TGCGCCAGCAGCTTGGCAGAATCCTACGAGCAGTACTTC
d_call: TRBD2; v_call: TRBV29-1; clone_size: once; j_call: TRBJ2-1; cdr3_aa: CSVDAGASYNEQFF; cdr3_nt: TGCAGCGTTGATGCGGGAGCCTCCTACAATGAGCAGTTCTTC
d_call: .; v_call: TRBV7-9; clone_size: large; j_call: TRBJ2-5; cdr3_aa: CASSFFKVAEETQYF; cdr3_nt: TGTGCCAGCAGCTTTTTTAAAGTGGCAGAAGAGACCCAGTACTTC
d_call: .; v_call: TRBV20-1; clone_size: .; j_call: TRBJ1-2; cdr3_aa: CSARDYPGYTF; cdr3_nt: TGCAGTGCTAGAGATTATCCGGGCTACACCTTC
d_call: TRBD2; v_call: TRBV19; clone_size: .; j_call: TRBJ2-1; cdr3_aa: CASSIGGGRPYNEQFF; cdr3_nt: TGTGCCAGTAGTATAGGTGGCGGGAGACCCTACAATGAGCAGTTCTTC
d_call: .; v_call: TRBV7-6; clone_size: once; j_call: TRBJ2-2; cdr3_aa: CASSTRVAGELFF; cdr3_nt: TGTGCCAGCAGCACGAGGGTCGCCGGGGAGCTGTTTTTT
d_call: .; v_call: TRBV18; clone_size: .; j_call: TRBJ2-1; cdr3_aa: CASSPNQGGWGDEQFF; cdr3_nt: TGTGCCAGCTCCCCCAACCAGGGAGGCTGGGGGGATGAGCAGTTCTTC
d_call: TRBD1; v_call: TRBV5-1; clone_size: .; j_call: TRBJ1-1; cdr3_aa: CASSFQGAKNTEAFF; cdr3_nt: TGCGCCAGCAGCTTTCAGGGGGCAAAGAACACTGAAGCTTTCTTT
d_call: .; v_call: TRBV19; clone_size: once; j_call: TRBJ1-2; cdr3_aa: CASTKSRRDLYGYTF; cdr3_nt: TGTGCCAGTACCAAAAGTCGGCGGGATCTCTATGGCTACACCTTC
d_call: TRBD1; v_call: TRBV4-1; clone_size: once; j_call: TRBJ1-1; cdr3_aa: CASSPLGGRLNTEAFF; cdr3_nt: TGCGCCAGCAGCCCACTAGGGGGCAGACTCAACACTGAAGCTTTCTTT
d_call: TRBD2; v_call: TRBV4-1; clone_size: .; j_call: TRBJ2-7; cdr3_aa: CASSLKLAGGLSYEQYF; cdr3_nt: TGCGCCAGCAGCCTAAAACTAGCGGGGGGCCTCTCCTACGAGCAGTACTTC
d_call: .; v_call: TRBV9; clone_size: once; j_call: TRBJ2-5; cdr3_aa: CASTDRLGAETQYF; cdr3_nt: TGTGCCAGCACCGACCGGCTTGGGGCAGAGACCCAGTACTTC
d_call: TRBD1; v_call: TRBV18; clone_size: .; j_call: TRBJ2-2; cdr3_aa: CASSHRDSTGELFF; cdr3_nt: TGTGCCAGCTCACACCGGGACAGCACCGGGGAGCTGTTTTTT
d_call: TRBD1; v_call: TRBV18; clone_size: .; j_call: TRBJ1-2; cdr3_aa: CASSPTGAEYGYTF; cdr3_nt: TGTGCCAGCTCACCTACAGGGGCGGAGTATGGCTACACCTTC
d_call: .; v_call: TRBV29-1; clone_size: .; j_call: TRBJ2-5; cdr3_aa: CSVGPLDTDQETQYF; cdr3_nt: TGCAGCGTTGGACCCTTGGACACCGACCAAGAGACCCAGTACTTC
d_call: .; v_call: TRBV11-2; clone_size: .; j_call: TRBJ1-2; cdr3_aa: CASSLVGGGYTF; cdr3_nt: TGTGCCAGCAGCTTAGTAGGGGGAGGCTACACCTTC
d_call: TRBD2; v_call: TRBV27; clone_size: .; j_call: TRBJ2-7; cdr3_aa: CASSLKSSGRTYEQYF; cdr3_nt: TGTGCCAGCAGTTTAAAAAGTAGCGGGAGGACCTACGAGCAGTACTTC
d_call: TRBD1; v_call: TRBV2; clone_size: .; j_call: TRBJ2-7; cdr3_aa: CASSDPGQGSYEQYF; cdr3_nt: TGTGCCAGCAGTGATCCGGGACAGGGGAGCTACGAGCAGTACTTC
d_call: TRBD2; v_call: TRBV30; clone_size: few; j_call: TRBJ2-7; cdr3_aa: CAWSRLATREQYF; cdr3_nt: TGTGCCTGGAGTCGACTAGCGACAAGAGAGCAGTACTTC
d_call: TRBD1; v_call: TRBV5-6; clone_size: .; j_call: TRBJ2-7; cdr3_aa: CASSPPGQEGEQYF; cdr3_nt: TGTGCCAGCAGCCCTCCGGGACAGGAGGGCGAGCAGTACTTC
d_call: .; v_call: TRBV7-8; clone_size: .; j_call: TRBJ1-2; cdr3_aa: CASSLRGEHGYTF; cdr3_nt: TGTGCCAGCAGCTTACGGGGGGAGCATGGCTACACCTTC
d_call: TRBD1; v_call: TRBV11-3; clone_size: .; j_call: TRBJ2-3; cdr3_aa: CASSFRQGPDTQYF; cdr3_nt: TGTGCCAGCAGCTTCCGACAGGGCCCAGATACGCAGTATTTT
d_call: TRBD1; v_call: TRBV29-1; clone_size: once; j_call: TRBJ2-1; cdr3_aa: CSVEGWTGMDEQFF; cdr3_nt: TGCAGCGTTGAAGGTTGGACAGGGATGGATGAGCAGTTCTTC
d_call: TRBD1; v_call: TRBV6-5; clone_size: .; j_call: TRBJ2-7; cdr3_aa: CASRTKTGEHF; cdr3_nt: TGTGCCAGCAGGACCAAGACAGGGGAGCACTTC
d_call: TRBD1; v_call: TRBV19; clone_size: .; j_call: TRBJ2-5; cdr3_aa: CASGQGGAGETQYF; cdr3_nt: TGTGCCAGTGGACAGGGGGGTGCCGGAGAGACCCAGTACTTC
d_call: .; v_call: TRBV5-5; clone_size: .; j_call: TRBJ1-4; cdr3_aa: CASSLGQLNEKLFF; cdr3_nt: TGTGCCAGCAGCTTGGGACAGCTTAATGAAAAACTGTTTTTT
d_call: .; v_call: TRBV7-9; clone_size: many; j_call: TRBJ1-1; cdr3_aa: CASSSMEGWADEAFF; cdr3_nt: TGTGCCAGCAGCTCCATGGAGGGTTGGGCAGATGAAGCTTTCTTT
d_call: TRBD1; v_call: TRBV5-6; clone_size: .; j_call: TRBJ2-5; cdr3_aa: CASSFPLGGAETQYF; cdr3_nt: TGTGCCAGCAGCTTTCCCTTAGGGGGCGCGGAGACCCAGTACTTC
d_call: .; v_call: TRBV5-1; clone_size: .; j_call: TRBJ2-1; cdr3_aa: CASSLANDNEQFF; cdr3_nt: TGCGCCAGCAGCTTGGCCAATGACAATGAGCAGTTCTTC
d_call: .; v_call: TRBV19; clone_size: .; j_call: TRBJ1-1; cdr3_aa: CASSNEEGINAFF; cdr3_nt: TGTGCCAGTAGCAATGAGGAGGGGATTAATGCTTTCTTT